This TCR beta chain was retrieved from a study of glioma-infiltrating T cells. The iRepertoire nested amplicon-rescue multiplex PCR amplified TCR alpha and beta CDR3s from RNA. Tissue mRNA or PBMC total RNA, about 90-450 ng, went into one-step reverse transcription and amplification. TCRdb reprocessed the multiplex PCR reads via MiXCR and lists one record per CDR3 protein. The sample has approximately 120,000 distinct CDR3 sequences; 25% to 30% are singletons. This CDR3 comprises 14 residues. V was trimmed by 8 bases and J by 8 bases, leaving 18 bases between them. This clonotype has ten or more counts.

The sequence was collected from a human donor with low-grade glioma or glioblastoma, undergoing nonglioma brain surgery, or in good health (not recorded which). The sample comprised glioma tissue, nonneoplastic brain tissue, or PBMCs (not recorded which). The rearrangement uses TRBV12-3 or TRBV12-4 and TRBJ1-4, with D maybe TRBD1 (6 bases). CDR3 sequence (DNA): TGTGCCAGCGCCGACGTGGGGACAAGAGAAAAACTGTTTTTT. This encodes CASADVGTREKLFF.